One sample yielded the 31 T cell receptor beta chains listed below, sequenced in a study of post-analysis software for immune sequencing data. Prepared TCR beta cDNA libraries contained unique molecular identifiers. TCRdb recomputed calls from the PCR reads with MiXCR, one row per CDR3 protein. The sample carries about 430,000 distinct CDR3 sequences, about 39% recorded once. Study results and caveats: Controls showed lower frequencies than patients for a few TRBV segments, and TRBV5-6, TRBV5-1 and TRBV20-1 were among these.

These TCRs' antigens remain unknown. The sequenced material came from blood. These receptors were collected from a girl aged 2-10 years with multiple sclerosis.

This chain connects TRBV25-1 to TRBJ2-7, with D perhaps TRBD2 (7 bases). Germline CDR1 is MGHDK and CDR2 is SYGVNS. The CDR3 spans 13 residues. Trimming removed 10 bases at V and 6 bases at J, with 19 bases between. The CDR3, as DNA: TGTGCCACCTCGACGGGGGGCGGCTGCGAGCAGTACTTC. Translation: CATSTGGGCEQYF.

This clonotype was observed a few times. The chain employs TRBV6-2 or TRBV6-3 and TRBJ2-5; a weak D match, TRBD1 (6 bases). The germline V gene has CDR1 MNHEY and CDR2 SVGEGT. The CDR3 extends over 15 amino acids. V was cut by 8 bases and J by 3 bases, with 19 bases left in between. The CDR3 region has the DNA TGTGCCAGCGGGTACAGGGAGATGATAGAAGAGACCCAGTACTTC. Encoded protein: CASGYREMIEETQYF.

Only one count was recorded for this clonotype. At one end, the junction sequence differs from germline, possibly due to a read error. The chain uses TRBV29-1 and TRBJ2-1; the match to TRBD2 covers 16 bases. The germline gives CDR1 SQVTM, CDR2 ANQGSEA. The CDR3 sequence is 16 residues long. CDR3 DNA sequence: TGCAGCGTCCTCGGGACTAGCGGGAGGGCCCTCAATAAGCAGTTCTTC. Translating it yields CSVLGTSGRALNKQFF.

This chain connects TRBV29-1 to TRBJ2-1, with D perhaps matching TRBD2 (6 bases). V lost 8 bases to trimming and J lost 3 bases, with 14 bases between them. Germline-derived CDR1 and CDR2 are SQVTM and ANQGSEA. The CDR3 has 13 amino acids. CDR3 DNA: TGCAGCATCCCTACGGGGGTCTACAATGAGCAGTTCTTC. Amino acids: CSIPTGVYNEQFF.

The sample holds a few counts of this clonotype. This chain connects TRBV20-1 to TRBJ2-4; no clear D gene. Germline CDR1 is DFQATT and CDR2 is SNEGSKA (reference sequence). The CDR3 loop spans 15 amino acids. Trimming shortened V by 6 bases and J by 0 bases, and 15 bases separated the two germline ends. CDR3 bases: TGCAGTGCCCCGCCTGGTGTACTAGCCAAAAACATTCAGTACTTC. It codes for CSAPPGVLAKNIQYF.

The chain uses TRBV7-6 and TRBJ2-3; maybe TRBD2 (5 bases). Trimming cost V 1 base and J 6 bases, with 11 bases left between them. The CDR3 has 14 residues. Germline V lookup: CDR1 SGHVS, CDR2 FNYEAQ. The chain's CDR3 is CASSLESGWDTQYF. CDR3 bases: TGTGCCAGCAGCTTAGAATCGGGATGGGATACGCAGTATTTT. The full variable domain, its missing parts supplied by reference TRBV7-6 and TRBJ2-3, is GAGVSQSPRYKVTKRGQDVALRCDPISGHVSLYWYRQALGQGPEFLTYFNYEAQQDKSGLPNDRFSAERPEGSISTLTIQRTEQRDSAMYRCASSLESGWDTQYFGPGTRLTVL.

The chain uses TRBV4-2 and TRBJ1-2, with D possibly matching TRBD1 (5 bases). Germline V gene lookup returns CDR1 LGHNA and CDR2 YNFKEQ. The CDR3 covers 14 residues. With 0 bases removed from V and 3 bases from J, the gap between germline ends came to 8 bases. The CDR3 DNA reads as TGTGCCAGCAGCCAAGATCTGGGGGACTATGGCTACACCTTC. It specifies CASSQDLGDYGYTF.

The chain recombines TRBV2 with TRBJ2-7; the D is unclear. Germline-derived CDR1 and CDR2 are SNHLY and FYNNEI. The CDR3 is 12 amino acids. V gave up 0 bases and J gave up 6 bases, with 6 bases separating them. The CDR3 here is CASSEALSEQYF. As DNA, the CDR3 is TGTGCCAGCAGTGAAGCCTTGTCCGAGCAGTACTTC.

This clonotype was counted between two and nine times. The chain combines TRBV4-1 with TRBJ2-5; D not certain. The CDR3 length is 14 residues. The V end was cut by 0 bases, the J end by 1 base, with 6 bases between. Germline assignment: CDR1 MGHRA and CDR2 YSYEKL. CDR3 bases: TGCGCCAGCAGCCAAGATTCTGCCCAAGAGACCCAGTACTTC. The encoded protein is CASSQDSAQETQYF.

This clonotype has only a few counts. This chain's CDR3 is CASSLPQALNEQFF. The CDR3 nucleotides are TGTGCCAGCAGCTTACCCCAAGCGTTGAATGAGCAGTTCTTC. This sequence joins TRBV7-2 and TRBJ2-1; D unresolved. Germline V CDR1 and CDR2: SGHTA, FQGNSA. V shed 2 bases and J shed 7 bases, with 12 bases lying between them. This CDR3 has 14 residues.

The CDR3 is CASSPAVGGVFF. The CDR3, as DNA: TGTGCCAGCAGCCCAGCCGTGGGGGGGGTGTTTTTT. The V and J genes are TRBV7-2 and TRBJ1-4; the D gene is possibly TRBD1 (5 bases). This CDR3 comprises 12 residues. Germline V gene sequence: CDR1 SGHTA, CDR2 FQGNSA. V lost 5 bases to trimming and J lost 15 bases, with 16 bases between them.

V gene TRBV6-5 combines with J gene TRBJ2-1; D gene unclear. CDR1 and CDR2 (germline): MNHEY, SVGAGI. The CDR3 is 16 amino acids. V was clipped by 7 bases and J by 2 bases, with 18 bases between them. For the CDR3, the DNA is TGTGCCAGCACGGGCCCTGGGCAAAGGACCTACAATGAGCAGTTCTTC. Amino acid sequence: CASTGPGQRTYNEQFF.

This clonotype was counted a few times. J is TRBJ1-1 and V is TRBV7-2; 10 nucleotides match TRBD1. There are 14 residues in the CDR3. CDR1 and CDR2 (germline): SGHTA, FQGNSA. The J segment lost 2 bases and the V segment lost 5 bases, leaving 2 bases of the junction unmatched. DNA for the CDR3: TGTGCCAGCAGCCGGGACAGGGGCAACACTGAAGCTTTCTTT. This encodes CASSRDRGNTEAFF.

This chain connects TRBV7-9 to TRBJ1-2; D unclear. This CDR3 contains 14 residues. Germline CDR1 SEHNR, CDR2 FQNEAQ (reference sequence). V was trimmed by 1 base and J by 3 bases, leaving 9 bases between them. The chain's CDR3 is CASSLVPGHYGYTF. CDR3 sequence (DNA): TGTGCCAGCAGCTTAGTTCCAGGCCACTATGGCTACACCTTC.

In this sample, this clonotype turned up a few times. The DNA for the CDR3 is TGTGCCAGTAAGCCTACAGGGCCCTACGAGCAGTACTTC. Translation: CASKPTGPYEQYF. The chain carries TRBV21-1 and TRBJ2-7. TRBV21-1 is tagged as a pseudogene. CDR3 size: 13 residues.

The sample holds a few counts of this clonotype. The J gene is TRBJ1-2, the V gene TRBV12-3 or TRBV12-4, with D hard to call. Trimming pared 2 bases from V and 0 bases from J, leaving 10 bases between. The CDR3 is made up of 15 amino acids. CDR3 loop: CASSLQNLANYGYTF. For the CDR3, the DNA is TGTGCCAGCAGTTTACAGAACCTAGCTAACTATGGCTACACCTTC.

The chain combines TRBV10-3 with TRBJ2-5; the D gene is possibly TRBD1 (6 bases). Trimming removed 6 bases from V and 1 base from J, with 33 bases in between. Germline V gene lookup returns CDR1 ENHRY and CDR2 SYGVKD. CDR3 length: 21 residues. The CDR3: CAISHNPLSHAAWGLQETQYF. CDR3 nucleotides: TGTGCCATCAGCCATAACCCCCTTTCTCACGCCGCCTGGGGGCTCCAAGAGACCCAGTACTTC.

The rearrangement uses TRBV16 and TRBJ1-1, with D perhaps matching TRBD1 (5 bases). Germline CDR1 KGHSY, CDR2 FQNENV. This CDR3 spans 14 amino acids. V shed 4 bases and J shed 3 bases, with 12 bases lying between them. CDR3 loop: CASSPTRADTEAFF. DNA of the CDR3: TGTGCCAGCAGCCCCACCAGGGCGGACACTGAAGCTTTCTTT.

The genes are TRBV13 and TRBJ1-5; D is unclear. V shed 0 bases and J shed 0 bases, with 9 bases lying between them. CDR1 and CDR2 (germline): PRHDT, FYEKMQ (reference sequence). CDR3 length: 16 residues. The CDR3 DNA reads as TGTGCCAGCAGCTTAGGGGGCCCTTATAGCAATCAGCCCCAGCATTTT. Amino acids: CASSLGGPYSNQPQHF. Supplemented by reference TRBV13 and TRBJ1-5, the full variable domain reads AAGVIQSPRHLIKEKRETATLKCYPIPRHDTVYWYQQGPGQDPQFLISFYEKMQSDKGSIPDRFSAQQFSDYHSELNMSSLELGDSALYFCASSLGGPYSNQPQHFGDGTRLSIL.

The chain is built from TRBV5-1 and TRBJ2-7; D is ambiguous. Germline CDR1 SGHRS, CDR2 YFSETQ. The CDR3 spans 12 residues. Trimming removed 3 bases at V and 6 bases at J, with 10 bases between. The CDR3 coding sequence is TGCGCCAGCAGCTACCTGGTTGGCGAGCAGTACTTC. This encodes CASSYLVGEQYF.

Comment on this clonotype: Its ends do not fully match the called genes, so a read error is possible. V and J are TRBV28 and TRBJ1-4, with 8 bases lining up with TRBD1. The CDR3 has 15 amino acids. CDR1 is MDHEN, CDR2 SYDVKM, per germline. The CDR3 bases are TGCGCCAGCAGTCTCCGGGACAGGCGGAATGAAAAACTGTTTTTT. As protein: CASSLRDRRNEKLFF.

This clonotype occurred a few times. The rearrangement joins TRBV27 to TRBJ2-3; 10 bases align to TRBD2. V was pared by 6 bases and J by 4 bases, with 7 bases of the junction left unmatched. This CDR3 contains 15 residues. Looked up from germline, CDR1 is MNHEY and CDR2 is SMNVEV (reference sequence). The CDR3 DNA follows: TGTGCCAGCAGCCCTAGCGGGAGAGGGTCAGATACGCAGTATTTT. It is translated as CASSPSGRGSDTQYF.

This clonotype appeared a few times. V gene TRBV12-3 or TRBV12-4 combines with J gene TRBJ2-7; TRBD1 matches at 9 bases. V was pared by 6 bases and J by 6 bases, with 9 bases of the junction left unmatched. The CDR3 loop spans 14 amino acids. The CDR3 protein is CASRKETGGREQYF. CDR3 DNA sequence: TGTGCCAGCAGGAAGGAGACAGGGGGTCGCGAGCAGTACTTC.

The genes are TRBV10-3 and TRBJ2-4; tentatively, D is TRBD1 or TRBD2 (5 bases each). The J call could be wrong; TRBJ2-5 is a better fit for the DNA end. Germline CDR1 and CDR2: ENHRY and SYGVKD. CDR3 size: 14 residues. The CDR3 DNA is TGTGCCATCAGCCCGGGACCCCCCCAAGAGACCCAGTACTTC. It codes for CAISPGPPQETQYF.

The gene calls are TRBV6-6 and TRBJ1-5; a weak D match, TRBD1 (5 bases). V dropped 6 bases and J dropped 7 bases, with 13 bases sitting between them. Germline V gene lookup returns CDR1 MNHNY and CDR2 SVGAGI (reference sequence). This CDR3 is built from 13 residues. The CDR3 here is CASSPSRGQPQHF. CDR3 nucleotides: TGTGCCAGCAGCCCCTCAAGGGGCCAGCCCCAGCATTTT.

This clonotype appeared a few times. This chain joins TRBV6-2 or TRBV6-3 and TRBJ2-7; D gene ambiguous. CDR3 length: 14 amino acids. Trimming took 0 bases from V and 5 from J, leaving 11 bases between them. Germline V lookup: CDR1 MNHEY, CDR2 SVGEGT. CDR3: CASSYSKVENEQYF. The DNA of the CDR3 is TGTGCCAGCAGTTACTCGAAGGTTGAGAACGAGCAGTACTTC.

This chain links TRBV28 with TRBJ2-3; tentative D call: TRBD2 (5 bases). The CDR3 is 15 amino acids. V was pared by 2 bases and J by 3 bases, with 12 bases between. Germline CDR1 and CDR2: MDHEN and SYDVKM. The CDR3 DNA is TGTGCCAGCAGTTTAGAAGAAACTAGGACAGATACGCAGTATTTT. Translated: CASSLEETRTDTQYF.

The rearrangement joins TRBV20-1 to TRBJ2-5; D perhaps matches TRBD2 (6 bases). V lost 1 base, J lost 0 bases, and 15 bases lay in between. The CDR3 is 16 residues long. The V gene's germline CDR1 is DFQATT and CDR2 SNEGSKA (reference sequence). CDR3 DNA sequence: TGCAGTGCTAGAGGACTAGACGGATCTTACCAAGAGACCCAGTACTTC. Its translation is CSARGLDGSYQETQYF.

This rearrangement joins TRBV15 to TRBJ2-5, with a tentative D call TRBD1 (6 bases). The CDR3 has 15 residues. Germline V gene sequence: CDR1 LNHNV, CDR2 YYDKDF (reference sequence). V was cut by 4 bases and J by 1 base, with 13 bases left in between. The CDR3 loop is CATSTPTGPQETQYF. Written as DNA, the CDR3 is TGTGCCACCAGCACCCCCACAGGGCCCCAAGAGACCCAGTACTTC.

V usage is TRBV14 and J usage is TRBJ1-1, with D unclear. The CDR3 has 12 amino acids. Per germline, CDR1 SGHDN and CDR2 FVKESK. Trimming shortened V by 2 bases and J by 9 bases, and 10 bases separated the two germline ends. The CDR3, as DNA: TGTGCCAGCAGCCAACAACAGTATCAAGCTTTCTTT. Translating gives CASSQQQYQAFF.

The CDR3 is CSASTSGGGYEQYF. As DNA, the CDR3 is TGCAGTGCTAGTACTAGCGGAGGAGGGTACGAGCAGTACTTC. This chain joins TRBV20-1 and TRBJ2-5; 8 positions agree with TRBD2. The J call is in doubt because the DNA end fits TRBJ2-7 better. CDR1 is DFQATT, CDR2 SNEGSKA, per germline (reference sequence). The CDR3 sequence is 14 residues long.